This record covers a single TCR beta chain. This clonotype was found a few times. Its recognized antigen is unknown. Base-call qualities are not available, and no considerably larger clone is one nucleotide away. Reading from cysteine to phenylalanine, the CDR3 counts 13 amino acids. Only CDR3 DNA remains: 39 bases, in frame from the first base. V has 5 bases trimmed and J has 6 bases trimmed; junction bases matching no gene number 10. Reading the germline V gene (reference sequence) gives CDR1 DFQATT and CDR2 SNEGSKA. The source of the sample is a study of blood T cells in healthy people across ages (dated by TCRdb to the mid-2010s). For context, the study as a whole: In model experiments, template switching captured about one uniquely barcoded TCR beta cDNA molecule for every two T cells. To track age-related changes in TCR beta repertoire diversity, the study relied on deep sequencing normalized with unique cDNA molecular identifiers. Donors were grouped into four age groups: young (average about 15 years), middle-aged (over 35), aged (around 66) and long-lived (around 82). To avoid experimental bias, donors of different ages were distributed randomly across sequencing lanes. Using the same blood draw, the study looked at two additional independent replicas of 1 million unique cDNA reads for two donors, one aged 18 to 30 and the other aged 80 or older.

Here is what the overall study found, with its caveats: The percentage of naive T cells measured by flow cytometry correlated strongly with observed TCR beta diversity. Because donor CMV infection status was unknown, age-related changes in expanded clonotypes were potentially confounded. Because profiling used bulk unsorted PBMCs, naive and antigen-experienced compartments could not be compared conclusively. Observed TCR beta diversity per million T cells fell roughly linearly with age, and a significant reduction was already apparent by age roughly 40. Estimates of total diversity from one million sequenced T cells were regarded as lower bounds and underestimates. The long-lived group showed more naive CD4+ T cells, fewer expanded clones and increased TCR diversity than the aged group, suggesting age selection.

Libraries came from 5' RACE. Sequencing used an Illumina HiSeq 2500. A second PCR of roughly 7 to 11 cycles was run with a J-beta primer mix and a sample-barcoded 5' primer. A unique molecular identifier was introduced onto each TCR beta cDNA molecule by a template-switch 5' adaptor carrying 12 random nucleotides. Each sample yielded at least 2.5 million CDR3-containing paired-end reads. All of the RNA was converted into first-strand cDNA using the Mint cDNA synthesis kit, with a TRBC-specific oligonucleotide serving as the primer. Following uracil-DNA glycosylase treatment, all cDNA underwent a first 18-cycle PCR with the universal primers M1SS and BC2_uni_R. On the study's bioinformatics: For normalization, 1 million high-quality reads were randomly selected from each sample, with every read carrying a distinct molecular identifier. Reads with shared molecular identifiers were discarded instead of being binned into consensus sequences. MiTCR, set to a Q25 quality threshold and the strictest error-elimination algorithm, was used for CDR3 identification, clonotype clustering and error correction. Lower-bound total TCR beta diversity was estimated with a nonparametric unseen species model using Euler transformation. Through fastp at Q25 and MiXCR, TCRdb rebuilt clones from the public reads, retaining in-frame beta chains. When rows share a CDR3 protein, they turn into one entry using the most common DNA and genes. The V and J calls reflect TCRdb's pipeline rather than the authors' work. The sample table records 540,000 or so distinct CDR3 sequences; roughly 48% of these occur just once. Jointly, the top ten make up roughly 25% of the sample.

Donors were a few dozen systemically healthy Caucasian individuals from Russia aged roughly 6 to 90 years. Each donor gave approximately 10 milliliters of peripheral blood, collected into EDTA-treated Vacutainer tubes. PBMCs were isolated by Ficoll-Paque density-gradient centrifugation, with at least 7 million obtained per sample. Total RNA was extracted from PBMCs with Trizol reagent, with at least 6 micrograms obtained per sample. The percentages of naive CD45RAhigh/CD27high T cells were determined by flow cytometry on a PBMC aliquot from every donor. The sequencing sample was made of blood. This TCR was sampled from a man older than 75 in good health. In this chain, TRBV20-1 is recombined with TRBJ2-7, with 7 junctional bases fitting TRBD2. The nucleotides read TGCAGTGCTGGAACAGCGACTAGCCCCGAGCAGTACTTC. This yields the protein CSAGTATSPEQYF.